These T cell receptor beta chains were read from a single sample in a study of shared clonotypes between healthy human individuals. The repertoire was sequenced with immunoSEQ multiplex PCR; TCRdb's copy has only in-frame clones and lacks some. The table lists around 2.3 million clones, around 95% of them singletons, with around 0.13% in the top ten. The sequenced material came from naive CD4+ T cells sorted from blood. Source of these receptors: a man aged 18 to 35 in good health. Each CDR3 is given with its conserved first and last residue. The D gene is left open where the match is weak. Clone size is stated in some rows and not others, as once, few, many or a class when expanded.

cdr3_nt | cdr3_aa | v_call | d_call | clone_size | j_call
TGTGCCAGCACACACAGGGCCTATAGCAATCAGCCCCAGCATTTT | CASTHRAYSNQPQHF | TRBV19 | - | - | TRBJ1-5
TGTGCCAGCAGCGTAGGACCCAGGACAGGGACAGACACTGAAGCTTTCTTT | CASSVGPRTGTDTEAFF | TRBV9 | TRBD1 | - | TRBJ1-1
TGTGCCAGTACAGCCCCCTCGGGAAGCGGGAGATATGAGCAGTTCTTC | CASTAPSGSGRYEQFF | TRBV19 | TRBD2 | - | TRBJ2-1
TGTGCCAGCTCACCACCGACAGGGTCCTCTGGAAACACCATATATTTT | CASSPPTGSSGNTIYF | TRBV18 | TRBD1 | - | TRBJ1-3
TGTGCCAGCAGCTCCGGGCCCACAGGGGCGGGGGGCAATCAGCCCCAGCATTTT | CASSSGPTGAGGNQPQHF | TRBV5-6 | TRBD1 | - | TRBJ1-5
TGCGCCAGCAGCTTGAACACAGATACGCAGTATTTT | CASSLNTDTQYF | TRBV5-1 | - | few | TRBJ2-3
TGTGCCAGTAGTATAACACAGAACGAGCAGTACTTC | CASSITQNEQYF | TRBV19 | - | - | TRBJ2-7
TGTGCCAGCAGTGCGGATCTATATGCAGATACGCAGTATTTT | CASSADLYADTQYF | TRBV2 | - | - | TRBJ2-3
TGTGCCAGCAGCTTATTCGGGCTACTAGCGACACCCCTCCACTTT | CASSLFGLLATPLHF | TRBV5-6 | - | - | TRBJ1-6
TGTGCCAGCAGCTTGGCCGGAACCGGGGGCCCGGGGAGTCAGCCCCAGCATTTT | CASSLAGTGGPGSQPQHF | TRBV5-6 | - | - | TRBJ1-5
TGTGCCAGCAGTTTCCGGGATTTCCGGGGCTACACCTTC | CASSFRDFRGYTF | TRBV27 | - | few | TRBJ1-2
TGTGCCAGCTGGACAGGGAGGACTGAAGCTTTCTTT | CASWTGRTEAFF | TRBV6-5 | TRBD1 | - | TRBJ1-1
TGTGCCAGCAGCTTAGGGACTAGTTACAATGAGCAGTTCTTC | CASSLGTSYNEQFF | TRBV7-2 | TRBD2 | - | TRBJ2-1
TGTGCCTGGAGCGACGGGACTAGCTACCAAGAGACCCAGTACTTC | CAWSDGTSYQETQYF | TRBV30 | TRBD2 | - | TRBJ2-5
TGTGCCAGCAGTTTACAGAAGGTGTCCACTGGGGAGCTGTTTTTT | CASSLQKVSTGELFF | TRBV28 | - | - | TRBJ2-2
TGTGCCAGCAGCTTCGGTACACCGGTGGAGACCCAGTACTTC | CASSFGTPVETQYF | TRBV11-2 | - | - | TRBJ2-5
TGCGCCAGCAGTGAGTCCATAGCGGGCTACAATGAGCAGTTCTTC | CASSESIAGYNEQFF | TRBV10-1 | TRBD2 | - | TRBJ2-1
TGCGCCAGCAGCTTGGAGGCGGGTAATGAAAAACTGTTTTTT | CASSLEAGNEKLFF | TRBV5-1 | - | - | TRBJ1-4
TGTGCCAGCAGTTACTCCAGCCGGGCAGGGGGCAGCGAGCAGTACTTC | CASSYSSRAGGSEQYF | TRBV6-5 | TRBD1 | - | TRBJ2-7
TGTGCCAGCAGGGGGGACAGGGGATCCTACGAGCAGTACTTC | CASRGDRGSYEQYF | TRBV2 | TRBD1 | once | TRBJ2-7
TGCGCCAGCAACCTAGGGGGCAGTGGGGAGACCCAGTACTTC | CASNLGGSGETQYF | TRBV5-1 | TRBD1 | - | TRBJ2-5
TGTGCCAGCAACCAGAACTATGGCTACACCTTC | CASNQNYGYTF | TRBV28 | - | - | TRBJ1-2
TGTGCCAGCAGTGAAGGGGCGGGAGGGCTGTACGAGCAGTACTTC | CASSEGAGGLYEQYF | TRBV6-1 | TRBD2 | - | TRBJ2-7
TGCGCCAGCAGCTCCCAGGGTAGCAACGAGCAGTACTTC | CASSSQGSNEQYF | TRBV5-1 | - | - | TRBJ2-7
TGTGCCAGCAGCTTGAGGACTCTTGGTGAGCAGTTCTTC | CASSLRTLGEQFF | TRBV7-8 | - | - | TRBJ2-1
TGTGCCAGCTCACCCGGGACAGGTCTCGTCGAAAAACTGTTTTTT | CASSPGTGLVEKLFF | TRBV18 | TRBD1 | - | TRBJ1-4
TGTGCCAGCTCACCTCTAGCGGGAATATCCTACGAGCAGTACTTC | CASSPLAGISYEQYF | TRBV18 | TRBD2 | - | TRBJ2-7
TGCAGCGTTGAAGGGTCCAGGGACGAGCAGTACTTC | CSVEGSRDEQYF | TRBV29-1 | - | - | TRBJ2-7
TGCGCCAGTCGGGGCGGACTAGCGGGACTTACGAACACCGGGGAGCTGTTTTTT | CASRGGLAGLTNTGELFF | TRBV4-1 | TRBD2 | - | TRBJ2-2
TGTGCCAGCAGTCCGGACAGCGGAACTGAAGCTTTCTTT | CASSPDSGTEAFF | TRBV6-5 | - | - | TRBJ1-1
TGCGCCAGCAGCCAAGATAGCGGGAGGTTCACCGGGGAGCTGTTTTTT | CASSQDSGRFTGELFF | TRBV4-1 | TRBD2 | - | TRBJ2-2
TGCGCCAGCAGCTTGGAGCAGGGGGCGGGCTACACCTTC | CASSLEQGAGYTF | TRBV5-1 | TRBD1 | - | TRBJ1-2